The rows below give T cell receptor beta chains drawn from one sample of a study of vaccination effects on CD4 cells after COVID-19. Antigens of these TCRs are unknown. Profiling relied on immunoSEQ multiplex PCR, and the TCRdb table lists in-frame clones only, not all of them. Of 60,000 to 85,000 clones in the sample, 70% to 75% were seen once. The sample consisted of CD4+ T cells from PBMCs cultured with HCoV-229E spike peptides, taken after COVID-19 vaccination. Receptors were obtained from a human donor who received a COVID-19 vaccine. Both conserved end residues are part of each CDR3. D genes are given only for firm matches. Not every row has a clone size; where given, it reads once, few, many or a size class.

>TRBV11-2|.|few|TRBJ2-3
TGTGCCAGCAGCTTAAACGAGGCTCCAGGAGATACGCAGTATTTT
CASSLNEAPGDTQYF
>TRBV5-5|TRBD1|few|TRBJ2-6
TGTGCCAGCAGCTCGGCCCACAGGGGGCGCCTCTCTGGGGCCAACGTCCTGACTTTC
CASSSAHRGRLSGANVLTF
>TRBV10-3|.|once|TRBJ2-1
TGTGCCATCAGTGAGTCGGACCTCTACAATGAGCAGTTCTTC
CAISESDLYNEQFF
>TRBV5-8|.|.|TRBJ1-1
TGTGCCAGCAGCTTGGGAATGGGGAGGACTGAAGCTTTCTTT
CASSLGMGRTEAFF
>TRBV7-9|TRBD1|once|TRBJ2-3
TGTGCCAGCAGCTTAGGACAGGGCCTGCAATCGCAGTATTTT
CASSLGQGLQSQYF
>TRBV3-1/TRBV3-2|.|.|TRBJ1-3
TGTGCCAGCAGCCCCAGTCACTCTGGAAACACCATATATTTT
CASSPSHSGNTIYF
>TRBV27|TRBD1|.|TRBJ1-2
TGTGCCAGCACCGGACAGGGTTTGGAGGGCTACACCTTC
CASTGQGLEGYTF
>TRBV5-1|TRBD1|.|TRBJ2-5
TGCGCCAGCAGCCTGCTGGGGACAGTACAAGAGACCCAGTACTTC
CASSLLGTVQETQYF
>TRBV6-6|.|.|TRBJ1-2
TGTGCCAGCAGTTACTTAACAGGATTAACTAACTATGGCTACACCTTC
CASSYLTGLTNYGYTF
>TRBV10-2|TRBD2|.|TRBJ2-3
TGCGCCAGCAGTGAGTCTTGGGGCGGGGGAGTCCTTTTGGGGACAGATACGCAGTATTTT
CASSESWGGGVLLGTDTQYF
>TRBV5-5|.|few|TRBJ1-2
TGTGCCAGCAGCTTGGGAGGGACAAGCGGCTACACCTTC
CASSLGGTSGYTF
>TRBV2|.|few|TRBJ2-2
TGTGCCAGCAGTGATTCAGGGGAAAAACCCACCGGGGAGCTGTTTTTT
CASSDSGEKPTGELFF
>TRBV6-2/TRBV6-3|.|.|TRBJ2-2
TGTGCCAGCAGTTCTTTGGACATTCCCACCGGGGAGCTGTTTTTT
CASSSLDIPTGELFF
>TRBV6-4|.|.|TRBJ1-1
TGTGCCAGCCGTCGATCGAACACTGAAGCTTTCTTT
CASRRSNTEAFF
>TRBV4-1|.|.|TRBJ1-2
TGCGCCAGCAGCCAAACGGGACACTCAACCTATGGCTACACCTTC
CASSQTGHSTYGYTF
>TRBV12-5|TRBD2|.|TRBJ2-5
TGTGCTAGTGGACCCGGGACTAGCAGGGAGACCCAGTACTTC
CASGPGTSRETQYF
>TRBV18|.|.|TRBJ1-1
TGTGCCAGCTCACCATCTGGGGGCAGGTATGAAGCTTTCTTT
CASSPSGGRYEAFF
>TRBV7-8|.|.|TRBJ2-3
TGTGCCAGCAGTCAAACGGGCAGGGGGGTGTTTGGCACAGATACGCAGTATTTT
CASSQTGRGVFGTDTQYF
>TRBV27|.|once|TRBJ1-3
TGTGCCAGCAGCCGTATCCCGGACAGCTCTGGAAACACCATATATTTT
CASSRIPDSSGNTIYF